These T cell receptor beta chains were read from a single sample in a study of cytomegalovirus exposure and HLA in healthy donors. Sequenced by immunoSEQ multiplex PCR; TCRdb stores in-frame clones only, minus some. Of approximately 110,000 clones detected, roughly four fifths appear once; the ten largest clones hold around 4.2%. Sequencing was performed on PBMCs. These receptors were collected from a woman between 45 and 65 years old in good health and CMV-seropositive. Both conserved end residues are part of each CDR3. A D gene is named only where the DNA matches it firmly.

V	D	CDR3
TRBV7-9	-	CSSSLGLLPNTDTQYF
TRBV30	-	CTWSLDSNQPQHF
TRBV11-2	TRBD2	CASRKMGGRETQYF
TRBV21-1	-	CASSKSWTAKATDTQYF
TRBV7-8	-	CASSLVLKDSYGYTF
TRBV5-4	-	CASSYPTPSRYEQYF
TRBV5-1	-	CASTQAETQYF
TRBV29-1	TRBD1	CSGRQGADTQYF
TRBV18	TRBD2	CASSPPGLDIQYF
TRBV2	-	CASIPRGGRDGYTF
TRBV5-4	TRBD1	CASSPGQASNYGYTF
TRBV9	TRBD1	CANSNRGRNQPQHF